This T cell receptor (beta chain) was sequenced for a study of blood T cell repertoires in COVID-19. Seattle enrolled patients during active infection and tracked them longitudinally. Here immunoSEQ multiplex PCR was the method, and the copy in TCRdb shows in-frame clones only, minus some. The sample consists of under 65,000 clones, about 86% of them appearing once. The CDR3 consists of 14 residues. V lost 4 bases, J lost 2 bases, and 6 bases stayed unmatched. The V gene's germline CDR1 is SGDLS and CDR2 YYNGEE. This TCR derives from a woman between 55 and 75 years old with COVID-19, enrolled during active disease. Sample: peripheral blood. The V call is TRBV9, the J call TRBJ2-7; 7 bases are shared with TRBD2. The CDR3 DNA reads TGTGCCAGCAGCTTGGCGGGAGTACCCTACGAGCAGTACTTC. It is translated as CASSLAGVPYEQYF. Full variable domain (missing parts from reference TRBV9 and TRBJ2-7): DSGVTQTPKHLITATGQRVTLRCSPRSGDLSVYWYQQSLDQGLQFLIQYYNGEERAKGNILERFSAQQFPDLHSELNLSSLELGDSALYFCASSLAGVPYEQYFGPGTRLTVT.